A selection of T cell receptor beta chains follows, all from one sample in a study of T cell repertoires in cytomegalovirus infection. Their antigens are not known. From the reads, TCRdb called clonotypes with MiXCR, one entry per CDR3 protein. The table has around 710,000 distinct CDR3 sequences, 25% to 30% seen once. The starting material was cultured CD8+ T cells from PBMCs, obtained from culture after CMV antigen stimulation. These receptors were collected from a human donor in good health (CMV status not recorded). Some clones in this sample may be carry-over from other donors' samples. Both conserved end residues are part of each CDR3. Each record gives: D gene, V gene, clone size, CDR3 length, J gene, CDR3 DNA, CDR3 protein. A D gene is named only where the DNA matches it firmly. Size is stated for part of the rows, as once, few or many counts, or as a class when the clone is expanded.

>NA|TRBV14|NA|13|TRBJ2-3
TGTGCCAGCCGAATCACCCCGGGGGATACGCAGTATTTT
CASRITPGDTQYF
>NA|TRBV27|few|15|TRBJ1-4
TGTGCCAGCAGTCCGGGGACGTTGGGAGGGGAAAAACTGTTTTTT
CASSPGTLGGEKLFF
>NA|TRBV4-3|few|16|TRBJ2-1
TGCGCCAGCAGCCAAGATCTTCGGGCGGAGGGAGGTGAGCAGTTCTTC
CASSQDLRAEGGEQFF
>NA|TRBV5-4|few|14|TRBJ2-7
TGTGCCAGCAGCCCGGGACTGCCTGGAGGCGAGCAGTACTTC
CASSPGLPGGEQYF
>TRBD2|TRBV7-6|many|17|TRBJ2-2
TGTGCCAGCAGCCCCGGACTAGCGGGGACCATCACCGGGGAGCTGTTTTTT
CASSPGLAGTITGELFF
>NA|TRBV28|NA|16|TRBJ2-1
TGTGCCAGCAGTTGGCAGCGGTTCAGCTCCTACAATGAGCAGTTCTTC
CASSWQRFSSYNEQFF
>NA|TRBV12-3/TRBV12-4|NA|13|TRBJ2-7
TGTGCCAGCAGCTCTGACGGTCGGTACGAGCAGTACTTC
CASSSDGRYEQYF
>NA|TRBV9|NA|14|TRBJ1-2
TGTGCCAGCAGCGTAGATCCATCCGGATATGGCTACACCTTC
CASSVDPSGYGYTF
>TRBD1|TRBV7-6|many|14|TRBJ1-4
TGTGCCAGCAGCAACAGGGGGCCGAATGAAAAACTGTTTTTT
CASSNRGPNEKLFF
>NA|TRBV4-1|NA|15|TRBJ2-2
TGCGCCAGCAGCCGGGGAGGGGGACACACCGGGGAGCTGTTTTTT
CASSRGGGHTGELFF
>NA|TRBV11-1|many|17|TRBJ2-1
TGTGCCAGCAGCTTAAAACGAGGCGGGACAGTGTACAATGAGCAGTTCTTC
CASSLKRGGTVYNEQFF
>NA|TRBV12-3/TRBV12-4|few|14|TRBJ1-2
TGTGCCAGCCGCGCGGACGGGTCTTTAGGGGGCTACACCTTC
CASRADGSLGGYTF
>TRBD2|TRBV13|few|16|TRBJ2-3
TGTGCCAGCAGCCTACAGTGGCGGGGGGCCCCGGATACGCAGTATTTT
CASSLQWRGAPDTQYF
>NA|TRBV28|NA|12|TRBJ1-4
TGTGCCAGCAGTGCGAGGGGTGAAAAACTGTTTTTT
CASSARGEKLFF
>TRBD1|TRBV19|once|13|TRBJ2-7
TGTGCCAGTAGTTGGGGACAGGGTGACGAGCAGTACTTC
CASSWGQGDEQYF
>NA|TRBV7-9|many|16|TRBJ1-5
TGTGCCAGCAGCTTATCCTCCGAGGGAAGCAATCAGCCCCAGCATTTT
CASSLSSEGSNQPQHF
>NA|TRBV27|NA|15|TRBJ1-6
TGTGCCAGCAGTTCCCTAAGCTCCTATAATTCACCCCTCCACTTT
CASSSLSSYNSPLHF
>TRBD1|TRBV6-6|few|14|TRBJ2-2
TGTGCCAGCAGCCCTTGGACAGGGACTGGGGAGCTGTTTTTT
CASSPWTGTGELFF
>NA|TRBV7-6|NA|18|TRBJ2-3
TGTGCCAGCAGCCCGCGGGGGCGTTTTTTCCAAAGCACAGATACGCAGTATTTT
CASSPRGRFFQSTDTQYF
>NA|TRBV7-9|NA|15|TRBJ2-5
TGTGCCAGCAGCTTACCCCCAGGGAACCAAGAGACCCAGTACTTC
CASSLPPGNQETQYF
>NA|TRBV7-3|NA|13|TRBJ1-2
TGTGCCAGCAGCCCCCCCAGGGTTGATGGCTACACCTTC
CASSPPRVDGYTF
>TRBD1|TRBV6-4|few|16|TRBJ1-2
TGTGCCAGCAGAAGGACAGGGGACAATTTTAACTATGGCTACACCTTC
CASRRTGDNFNYGYTF
>TRBD2|TRBV7-9|few|13|TRBJ2-5
TGTGCCAGCAGCCCGGGACTAGGAGAGACCCAGTACTTC
CASSPGLGETQYF
>NA|TRBV7-9|many|13|TRBJ2-5
TGTGCCAGCAGCTTAATACCCCAAGAGACCCAGTACTTC
CASSLIPQETQYF
>NA|TRBV4-1|NA|14|TRBJ1-1
TGCGCCAGCAGCCAAGAACTCGATAACACTGAAGCTTTCTTT
CASSQELDNTEAFF
>NA|TRBV19|NA|15|TRBJ2-2
TGTGCCAGTAGTTTAAACCACGGGAACACCGGGGAGCTGTTTTTT
CASSLNHGNTGELFF
>TRBD2|TRBV7-9|NA|17|TRBJ2-1
TGTGCCAGCAGCCTCGGGACTAGCGGGGCCTCCTACAATGAGCAGTTCTTC
CASSLGTSGASYNEQFF
>NA|TRBV7-9|few|15|TRBJ2-1
TGTGCCATCACCCTGGGGCAGTCCTCCTACAATGAGCAGTTCTTC
CAITLGQSSYNEQFF
>NA|TRBV7-9|few|12|TRBJ2-4
TGTGCCAGCAGCTTAGGGGCGGACATTCAGTACTTC
CASSLGADIQYF
>NA|TRBV25-1|NA|17|TRBJ1-1
TGTGCCAGCAGTGAACTGCCCGGTTTTTCCATGAACACTGAAGCTTTCTTT
CASSELPGFSMNTEAFF
>TRBD2|TRBV12-3/TRBV12-4|NA|18|TRBJ2-3
TGTGCCAGCAGTTTGAGGCTAGCGGGGGGGCTGGGCACAGATACGCAGTATTTT
CASSLRLAGGLGTDTQYF
>TRBD2|TRBV7-9|few|17|TRBJ2-7
TGTGCCAGCAGCTTCGGACTAGCGGGGATGGGCTCCTACGAGCAGTACTTC
CASSFGLAGMGSYEQYF
>NA|TRBV6-2/TRBV6-3|few|14|TRBJ2-1
TGTGCCAGCAGTACGGACAGACCAGTTCCTGAGCAGTTCTTC
CASSTDRPVPEQFF
>TRBD1|TRBV6-5|few|14|TRBJ1-1
TGTGCCAGCAGAACGGACAGGGGATGGACTGAAGCTTTCTTT
CASRTDRGWTEAFF
>TRBD1|TRBV6-8|NA|15|TRBJ1-5
TGTGCCAGCAGTAAGGACAGGGTCAGCAATCAGCCCCAGCATTTT
CASSKDRVSNQPQHF